These 15 T cell receptor beta chains share one sample of origin, sequenced in a study of response to subunit inactivated influenza vaccine. TCRdb analysed the RT-PCR reads with MiXCR anew, one entry per CDR3 protein. The repertoire consists of some 540,000 distinct CDR3 sequences, with roughly a quarter occurring once and the leading ten covering approximately 2.9%. These records were also assigned to another study, of T cells expressing NK-cell markers. As reported in that work: The cDNA for TCR beta came from 5'RACE template switching with UMIs.

The sequencing here drew on CD4+ T cells sorted from PBMCs, taken 11 to 12 days after vaccination. The receptor set was obtained from a middle-aged man who received an inactivated influenza vaccine.

This clonotype was observed many times. Mismatch with germline at one junction end may stem from a read error. The rearrangement joins TRBV5-1 to TRBJ2-3; 8 positions match TRBD2. CDR3 size: 15 residues. Germline CDR1 and CDR2: SGHRS and YFSETQ. The CDR3 here is CASSLAGRSTDTQYF. As DNA, the CDR3 is TGTGCCAGCAGCTTAGCGGGAAGGAGCACAGATACGCAGTATTTT.

This clonotype was observed a few times. The chain links TRBV7-9 to TRBJ2-5; 7 positions match TRBD1. The CDR3 loop spans 14 amino acids. Germline CDR1 and CDR2: SEHNR and FQNEAQ (reference sequence). With 1 base clipped from V and 7 bases from J, the junction kept 6 bases outside the gene matches. For the CDR3, the DNA is TGTGCCAGCAGCTTAGGGGACAGCTCCTCGACCCAGTACTTC. Amino acid sequence: CASSLGDSSSTQYF.

This chain uses TRBV20-1 with TRBJ2-7; TRBD1 matches at 10 bases. Germline V lookup: CDR1 DFQATT, CDR2 SNEGSKA (reference sequence). The length of the CDR3 is 15 residues. Trimming removed 6 bases from V and 6 bases from J; junction bases left unmatched: 14. The CDR3 sequence is CSARKAGTGDSEQYF. The DNA for the CDR3 is TGCAGTGCGCGCAAGGCGGGGACAGGGGATTCCGAGCAGTACTTC.

The rearrangement joins TRBV12-3 or TRBV12-4 to TRBJ2-1; TRBD2 aligns across 7 bases. J was trimmed by 2 bases and V by 2 bases; bases with no gene match: 6. This CDR3 has 16 amino acids. The CDR3 reads CASSLLSSGPYNEQFF. The CDR3, as DNA: TGTGCCAGCAGTTTACTCTCTAGCGGTCCCTACAATGAGCAGTTCTTC.

V and J are TRBV20-1 and TRBJ2-2, with 7 nucleotides matching TRBD1. V gave up 3 bases and J gave up 1 base; unmatched junction bases: 8. The CDR3 spans 16 residues. Per germline, CDR1 DFQATT and CDR2 SNEGSKA (reference sequence). This CDR3 is CSASALGQRNTGELFF. The DNA of the CDR3 is TGCAGTGCTAGTGCCTTGGGACAGAGGAACACCGGGGAGCTGTTTTTT.

This clonotype was counted a few times. This chain uses TRBV28 with TRBJ1-5; maybe TRBD1 (6 bases). V dropped 7 bases and J dropped 4 bases, with 8 bases sitting between them. The CDR3 runs to 12 residues. The germline V gene encodes CDR1 MDHEN and CDR2 SYDVKM. The CDR3 coding sequence is TGTGCCAGCACCGGACAGAATCAGCCCCAGCATTTT. It is translated as CASTGQNQPQHF.

J is TRBJ1-4 and V is TRBV5-1, with 10 bases aligning to TRBD1. CDR3 length: 15 amino acids. Germline V gene sequence: CDR1 SGHRS, CDR2 YFSETQ. Trimming removed 2 bases from V and 5 bases from J; junction bases left unmatched: 3. DNA for the CDR3: TGCGCCAGCAGCTTACTGACAGGGGGCAATGAAAAACTGTTTTTT. Translating gives CASSLLTGGNEKLFF.

The table lists this clonotype with a few counts. The rearrangement joins TRBV27 to TRBJ2-2; no reliable D call. The CDR3 covers 15 residues. The V gene's germline CDR1 is MNHEY and CDR2 SMNVEV (reference sequence). Trimming took off 2 bases at V and 2 bases at J, with 9 bases between the two ends. CDR3 residues: CASSLGSRNTGELFF. The CDR3 nucleotides read TGTGCCAGCAGTTTAGGGTCTCGTAACACCGGGGAGCTGTTTTTT.

The chain carries TRBV2 and TRBJ2-1; D remains unclear. Germline CDR1 reads SNHLY; CDR2 reads FYNNEI. The V end was cut by 6 bases, the J end by 4 bases, with 10 bases between. The CDR3 sequence is 13 residues long. The CDR3 region is CASSRDTYNEQFF. The CDR3 region has the DNA TGTGCCAGCAGCCGAGACACTTACAATGAGCAGTTCTTC. The entire variable domain, with the rest obtained from reference TRBV2 and TRBJ2-1, is as follows: EPEVTQTPSHQVTQMGQEVILRCVPISNHLYFYWYRQILGQKVEFLVSFYNNEISEKSEIFDDQFSVERPDGSNFTLKIRSTKLEDSAMYFCASSRDTYNEQFFGPGTRLTVL.

The sample holds a few counts of this clonotype. The chain employs TRBV7-7 and TRBJ2-1, with D possibly matching TRBD2 (5 bases). The CDR3 loop spans 13 amino acids. CDR1 is SSHAT and CDR2 is FNYEAQ in the germline V gene (reference sequence). V was clipped by 1 base and J by 8 bases, with 9 bases between them. In DNA form, the CDR3 reads TGTGCCAGCAGCTTAGGAGGGAATTATGAGCAGTTCTTC. This codes for CASSLGGNYEQFF.

The rearrangement links TRBV5-1 to TRBJ1-4; no clear D. The V end lost 0 bases, the J end lost 0 bases, and 9 bases lay between the germline ends. The CDR3 spans 16 residues. Germline V gene lookup returns CDR1 SGHRS and CDR2 YFSETQ. CDR3 amino acids: CASSLAGRATNEKLFF. CDR3 DNA: TGCGCCAGCAGCTTGGCGGGTAGGGCAACTAATGAAAAACTGTTTTTT.

CDR3 in amino acids: CASSMLSGRAKGNEQFF. CDR3 DNA: TGTGCCAGTAGTATGCTTAGCGGGAGGGCCAAAGGCAATGAGCAGTTCTTC. The chain joins TRBV19 to TRBJ2-1, with 11 bases fitting TRBD2. The germline gives CDR1 LNHDA, CDR2 SQIVND (reference sequence). CDR3 size: 17 residues. V lost 3 bases and J lost 6; bases outside the gene matches: 10.

This chain connects TRBV7-2 to TRBJ1-2, with 8 bases matching TRBD1. The length of the CDR3 is 14 residues. The V gene end was trimmed by 5 bases and the J gene end by 4 bases; junction bases not matched to a gene: 6. Germline values: CDR1 SGHTA, CDR2 FQGNSA. The CDR3 nucleotides read TGTGCCAGCAGCATCGGACAGGGTTCCTATGGCTACACCTTC. Encoded protein: CASSIGQGSYGYTF.

The chain couples TRBV29-1 to TRBJ2-1; the match to TRBD2 covers 10 bases. CDR3 length: 13 residues. Germline V lookup: CDR1 SQVTM, CDR2 ANQGSEA. With V trimmed by 6 bases and J by 6 bases, 5 bases remained unmatched. The CDR3 DNA follows: TGCAGCGTAAAGCGGGGGGGTATCAATGAGCAGTTCTTC. Translating gives CSVKRGGINEQFF.

The J gene is TRBJ1-2, the V gene TRBV28; weak D call: TRBD1 (5 bases). Trimming removed 8 bases from V and 2 bases from J, with 15 bases in between. The CDR3 contains 14 residues. CDR1 is MDHEN, CDR2 SYDVKM, per germline. DNA of the CDR3: TGTGCCAGCTTCGAGTTTAAGGGGAACTATGGCTACACCTTC. This sequence encodes CASFEFKGNYGYTF.